This TCR beta chain was recovered during a study of brain T cells in children with intractable seizures. Study-wide findings and caveats: Absence of clones before surgery may stem from lower sequencing depth.

The length of the CDR3 is 15 residues. Germline V gene data show CDR1 as PRHDT and CDR2 as FYEKMQ (reference sequence). The ends lost 5 bases at V and 6 bases at J; junction bases unmatched: 6. This clone was seen just once. Its specificity is unknown. Noted time point: blood from clinic visit 5 months post-surgery; TSC patient then seizure free. TCRdb keeps only in-frame clones here, not all; method: immunoSEQ multiplex PCR. The data contain 340,000 or so clones, about 93% of them singletons. Sample: peripheral blood, taken 4 to 6 months after surgery. The clonotype was recovered from a boy less than two years old with tuberous sclerosis and intractable seizures. The gene calls are TRBV13 and TRBJ2-1, with 11 bases that match TRBD2. For the CDR3, the DNA is TGTGCCAGCAGCAAGACTAGCGGGAAAGTCAATGAGCAGTTCTTC. Its protein product is CASSKTSGKVNEQFF. The whole variable domain, filled in from reference TRBV13 and TRBJ2-1, reads AAGVIQSPRHLIKEKRETATLKCYPIPRHDTVYWYQQGPGQDPQFLISFYEKMQSDKGSIPDRFSAQQFSDYHSELNMSSLELGDSALYFCASSKTSGKVNEQFFGPGTRLTVL.